The 10 T cell receptor beta chains listed next were all sequenced from one sample in a study of blood T cell repertoires in COVID-19. Sequencing was performed with immunoSEQ multiplex PCR; in TCRdb, only in-frame clones are kept and a portion is missing. Here the sample spans under 200,000 clones, 86% being singletons. Sample: PBMCs or T cells enriched from blood (not recorded which). The receptors come from a man between 40 and 49 years old with acute COVID-19.

This clone was seen only a few times. This chain uses TRBV28 with TRBJ1-5; 8 bases fit TRBD1. The CDR3 has 16 residues. The germline V gene encodes CDR1 MDHEN and CDR2 SYDVKM. Trimming removed 0 bases from V and 4 bases from J; junction bases left unmatched: 5. The CDR3 here is CASSLWVGDRNQPQHF. DNA for the CDR3: TGTGCCAGCAGTTTATGGGTGGGGGACAGGAATCAGCCCCAGCATTTT.

DNA of the CDR3: TGTGCCAGCAGCGGGGAGGGGAACTATGGCTACACCTTC. Translation gives CASSGEGNYGYTF. The rearrangement uses TRBV9 and TRBJ1-2; D is perhaps TRBD1 (5 bases). Trimming removed 3 bases from V and 2 bases from J, with 8 bases in between. Germline V gene data show CDR1 as SGDLS and CDR2 as YYNGEE. The CDR3 totals 13 residues.

The chain links TRBV28 to TRBJ2-3; D ambiguous. V was clipped by 6 bases and J by 4 bases, with 14 bases between them. The CDR3 covers 14 residues. CDR1 and CDR2 from the germline V gene are MDHEN and SYDVKM. CDR3 sequence (DNA): TGTGCCAGCAGCCCCGGGTCTGCTGCAGATACGCAGTATTTT. Protein sequence: CASSPGSAADTQYF.

The chain recombines TRBV30 with TRBJ1-6; the D gene is possibly TRBD1 (5 bases). This CDR3 is built from 16 residues. Looked up from germline, CDR1 is GTSNPN and CDR2 is SVGIG (reference sequence). The germline V and J ends were trimmed by 7 bases and 9 bases, with 25 bases remaining between them. The DNA for the CDR3 is TGTGCCTACATCGTCGGGTGGGGCATGATTAGTTCACCCCTCCACTTT. The encoded protein is CAYIVGWGMISSPLHF.

This CDR3 is CASERSGTYNEQFF. CDR3 nucleotides: TGTGCCAGCGAGAGAAGCGGAACATACAATGAGCAGTTCTTC. This chain connects TRBV9 to TRBJ2-1, with D perhaps matching TRBD2 (5 bases). V lost 7 bases, J lost 4 bases, and 15 bases lay in between. The CDR3 is 14 amino acids. Germline-derived CDR1 and CDR2 are SGDLS and YYNGEE.

This chain connects TRBV19 to TRBJ1-1; TRBD1 is a possible D gene (6 bases). This CDR3 spans 17 amino acids. Trimming removed 5 bases from V and 1 base from J, with 20 bases in between. Germline values: CDR1 LNHDA, CDR2 SQIVND (reference sequence). CDR3 protein: CASSPTGSQTTNTEAFF. CDR3 nucleotides: TGTGCCAGTAGTCCCACAGGGTCACAAACTACGAACACTGAAGCTTTCTTT.

The CDR3 DNA follows: TGTGCCAGCAGTTTGGGGGACACAGTTTACAATGAGCAGTTCTTC. Residues: CASSLGDTVYNEQFF. The J gene is TRBJ2-1, the V gene TRBV6-5; D may be TRBD1 (6 bases). From germline, CDR1 is MNHEY and CDR2 SVGAGI. Trimming took off 4 bases at V and 4 bases at J, with 14 bases between the two ends. The CDR3 contains 15 residues.

The rearrangement joins TRBV3-1 (or the pseudogene TRBV3-2) to TRBJ2-3, with TRBD2 matching 8 bases. The CDR3 has 16 residues. V trimming: 5 bases; J trimming: 6 bases; junction bases outside the gene matches: 13. Germline V gives CDR1 LGHDT, CDR2 YNNKEL (reference sequence). The DNA for the CDR3 is TGTGCCAGCAGCGACCTCGGCAGCGGGAGCAGGGATACGCAGTATTTT. It codes for CASSDLGSGSRDTQYF.

The chain carries TRBV5-5 and TRBJ2-1; unclear D gene. V lost 2 bases and J lost 5, with 8 bases in between. CDR1 and CDR2 from the germline V gene are SGHKS and YYEKEE (reference sequence). CDR3 size: 13 residues. CDR3: CASSFRLHNEQFF. The CDR3 DNA is TGTGCCAGCAGCTTCAGGCTACACAATGAGCAGTTCTTC.

Only one count was recorded for this clone. The V and J genes are TRBV14 and TRBJ2-5; no clear D. Germline CDR1 is SGHDN and CDR2 is FVKESK. Trimming pared 0 bases from V and 5 bases from J, leaving 13 bases between. The CDR3 extends over 15 amino acids. The CDR3 DNA follows: TGTGCCAGCAGCCAAGATCCTGAAAATGAGGAGACCCAGTACTTC. The encoded protein is CASSQDPENEETQYF. The full variable domain, with the rest looked up from reference TRBV14 and TRBJ2-5, is EAGVTQFPSHSVIEKGQTVTLRCDPISGHDNLYWYRRVMGKEIKFLLHFVKESKQDESGMPNNRFLAERTGGTYSTLKVQPAELEDSGVYFCASSQDPENEETQYFGPGTRLLVL.